The following is a T cell receptor beta chain sequence with its context. Its specificity is not known. These data originate in a study of T cell responses to AZD1222 COVID-19 vaccine. Study observations and caveats: After the peak T cell response, and only then, were repertoires sampled.

The length of the CDR3 is 16 residues. The V end lost 1 base, the J end lost 0 bases, and 7 bases lay between the germline ends. Germline V gene lookup returns CDR1 MNHNS and CDR2 SASEGT. Libraries were prepared by immunoSEQ multiplex PCR; TCRdb keeps only in-frame clonotypes and omits some of them. The sample yields tens of thousands of clones, 60% to 85% seen once. The starting material was peripheral blood, obtained on day 0 of AZD1222 vaccination. This sequence joins TRBV6-1 and TRBJ1-6, with unresolved D. This TCR derives from an adult in good health. As DNA, the CDR3 is TGTGCCAGCAGTGAAGGAATGATCTCCTATAATTCACCCCTCCACTTT. Protein product: CASSEGMISYNSPLHF.